A single sample gave rise to the 14 T cell receptor beta chains below, sequenced in a study of T cell changes during pregnancy in multiple sclerosis. TCRdb's copy holds only in-frame clones and misses some; the assay was immunoSEQ multiplex PCR. The table has tens of thousands of clones, 80% to 95% seen once. The sample here was CD4+ T cells from peripheral blood mononuclear cells, taken before pregnancy. These receptors originate from a female donor with multiple sclerosis, enrolled in a pregnancy study.

This clone was observed once. J is TRBJ2-7 and V is TRBV4-2; the match to TRBD2 covers 16 bases. The CDR3 runs 15 residues. Trimming cost V 4 bases and J 7 bases; bases outside gene matches: 4. Germline CDR1 LGHNA, CDR2 YNFKEQ. The CDR3 reads CASSPGLAGGGEQYF. CDR3 sequence (DNA): TGTGCCAGCAGCCCGGGACTAGCGGGAGGGGGAGAGCAGTACTTC.

J is TRBJ1-5 and V is TRBV7-9; TRBD1 matches 7 bases. The CDR3 extends over 14 amino acids. Losses at the gene ends were 4 bases for V and 3 bases for J; bases not matched to a gene: 3. Germline lookup yields CDR1 SEHNR and CDR2 FQNEAQ (reference sequence). CDR3 in amino acids: CASSSDRVNQPQHF. CDR3 DNA: TGTGCCAGCAGCTCTGACAGGGTCAATCAGCCCCAGCATTTT.

The chain has TRBV5-4 and TRBJ2-3; 13 bases line up with TRBD2. Germline CDR1 and CDR2: SGHNT and YYREEE (reference sequence). V shed 4 bases, J shed 2 bases, and the junction held 4 bases outside the gene matches. The CDR3 is 16 amino acids. The CDR3 nucleotides are TGTGCCAGCAGCACCACTAGCGGGGGGGCCACAGATACGCAGTATTTT. This encodes CASSTTSGGATDTQYF. The full variable domain, in which reference TRBV5-4 and TRBJ2-3 provide the parts outside the CDR3, is ETGVTQSPTHLIKTRGQQVTLRCSSQSGHNTVSWYQQALGQGPQFIFQYYREEENGRGNFPPRFSGLQFPNYSSELNVNALELDDSALYLCASSTTSGGATDTQYFGPGTRLTVL.

The chain recombines TRBV6-5 with TRBJ2-2; no clear D gene. Trimming took off 5 bases at V and 0 bases at J, with 10 bases between the two ends. The germline gives CDR1 MNHEY, CDR2 SVGAGI. CDR3 size: 15 residues. The CDR3 loop reads CASSKYTPNTGELFF. The CDR3 DNA reads as TGTGCCAGCAGTAAATATACACCGAACACCGGGGAGCTGTTTTTT.

The gene calls are TRBV6-4 and TRBJ2-7; tentatively, D is TRBD1 (7 bases). The V end was cut by 8 bases, the J end by 2 bases, with 13 bases between. This CDR3 has 13 amino acids. The germline CDR1 and CDR2 sequences are MRHNA and SNTAGT. For the CDR3, the DNA is TGTGCCAGCCCCGCGGGACAGACCTACGAGCAGTACTTC. This sequence encodes CASPAGQTYEQYF.

The genes are TRBV9 and TRBJ1-1; 9 nucleotides line up with TRBD1. The ends lost 2 bases at V and 5 bases at J; junction bases unmatched: 4. The CDR3 is 14 residues long. Per germline, CDR1 SGDLS and CDR2 YYNGEE. This chain's CDR3 is CASSVGTGYTEAFF. CDR3 nucleotide sequence: TGTGCCAGCAGCGTCGGGACAGGGTATACTGAAGCTTTCTTT.

This clone occurred a few times. Other DNA sequences in this specimen translate into the identical CDR3. The chain has TRBV2 and TRBJ2-1, with D unresolved. Per germline, CDR1 SNHLY and CDR2 FYNNEI. The ends were cut back, 4 bases at V and 4 bases at J, with 5 bases in the middle. The CDR3 runs to 12 residues. The CDR3 loop is CASSARYNEQFF. As DNA, the CDR3 is TGTGCCAGCAGTGCCCGTTACAATGAGCAGTTCTTC.

The chain couples TRBV29-1 to TRBJ1-1; unclear D gene. This CDR3 region has 13 residues. CDR1 SQVTM and CDR2 ANQGSEA come from the germline V gene. The V and J ends lost 3 bases and 0 bases respectively, with 8 bases between them. The CDR3 sequence: CSVEGRMNTEAFF. The CDR3, as DNA: TGCAGCGTTGAGGGCAGAATGAACACTGAAGCTTTCTTT.

The chain carries TRBV19 and TRBJ2-2; 8 bases fit TRBD1. Germline lookup yields CDR1 LNHDA and CDR2 SQIVND (reference sequence). CDR3 size: 14 residues. Trimming took 3 bases from V and 7 from J; bases not matched to a gene: 4. CDR3 in DNA: TGTGCCAGTAGTATGAACAGGGGGGTCGGGGAGCTGTTTTTT. It translates to CASSMNRGVGELFF.

This clone was counted between two and nine times. This chain uses TRBV7-3 with TRBJ1-1; 9 bases are a match to TRBD1. Unmatched junction bases numbered 6, after V lost 2 bases and J lost 8 bases. The germline V gene has CDR1 SGHTA and CDR2 FQGTGA. This CDR3 is 14 amino acids long. DNA of the CDR3: TGTGCCAGCAGCTTACACAGGGGGCCGATGGAAGCTTTCTTT. Amino acids: CASSLHRGPMEAFF.

The chain couples TRBV7-9 to TRBJ1-1, with TRBD1 matching 7 bases. Per the germline V gene, CDR1 is SEHNR and CDR2 is FQNEAQ (reference sequence). This CDR3 has 13 residues. V shed 1 base and J 10 bases; nucleotides not matched to a gene: 6. The CDR3 DNA follows: TGTGCCAGCAGCTTAGAGAGGGGGCAGGGAGCTTTCTTT. Translated, it gives CASSLERGQGAFF.

The chain has TRBV5-4 and TRBJ2-5; no clear D gene. CDR3 length: 13 residues. The germline CDR1 and CDR2 sequences are SGHNT and YYREEE (reference sequence). The V gene lost 4 bases and the J gene lost 3 bases, with 10 bases spanning the gap. The CDR3 sequence is CASSPAREETQYF. The CDR3 bases are TGTGCCAGCAGCCCAGCGAGAGAAGAGACCCAGTACTTC. Together with reference TRBV5-4 and TRBJ2-5, the CDR3 gives the full variable domain: ETGVTQSPTHLIKTRGQQVTLRCSSQSGHNTVSWYQQALGQGPQFIFQYYREEENGRGNFPPRFSGLQFPNYSSELNVNALELDDSALYLCASSPAREETQYFGPGTRLLVL.

V is TRBV30 and J is TRBJ1-1, with 7 bases matching TRBD1. The CDR3 extends over 12 amino acids. V shed 3 bases and J 6 bases; nucleotides not matched to a gene: 4. Looked up from germline, CDR1 is GTSNPN and CDR2 is SVGIG (reference sequence). The CDR3 region has the DNA TGTGCCTGGAGCCCACAGGGGCCTGAAGCTTTCTTT. Encoded protein: CAWSPQGPEAFF.

The chain recombines TRBV7-3 with TRBJ2-2; no definite D call. CDR1 is SGHTA and CDR2 is FQGTGA in the germline V gene. CDR3 length: 16 residues. V was clipped by 2 bases and J by 3 bases, with 13 bases between them. CDR3 bases: TGTGCCAGCAGCTTAGGGCCACCACCGTACACCGGGGAGCTGTTTTTT. Its protein product is CASSLGPPPYTGELFF. The whole variable domain, remainder taken from reference TRBV7-3 and TRBJ2-2, is GAGVSQTPSNKVTEKGKYVELRCDPISGHTALYWYRQSLGQGPEFLIYFQGTGAADDSGLPNDRFFAVRPEGSVSTLKIQRTERGDSAVYLCASSLGPPPYTGELFFGEGSRLTVL.